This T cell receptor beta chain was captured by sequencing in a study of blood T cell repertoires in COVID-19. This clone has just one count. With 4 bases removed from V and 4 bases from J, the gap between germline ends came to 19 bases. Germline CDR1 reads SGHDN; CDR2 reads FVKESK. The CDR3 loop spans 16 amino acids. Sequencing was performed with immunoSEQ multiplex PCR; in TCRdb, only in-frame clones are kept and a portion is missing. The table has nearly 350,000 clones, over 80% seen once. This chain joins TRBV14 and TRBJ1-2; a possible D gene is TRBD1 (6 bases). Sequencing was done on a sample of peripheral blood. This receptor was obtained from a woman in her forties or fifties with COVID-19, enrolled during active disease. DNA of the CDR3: TGTGCCAGCAGCCCTACCTCGACAGGAAACTCCTATGGCTACACCTTC. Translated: CASSPTSTGNSYGYTF. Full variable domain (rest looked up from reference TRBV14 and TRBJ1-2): EAGVTQFPSHSVIEKGQTVTLRCDPISGHDNLYWYRRVMGKEIKFLLHFVKESKQDESGMPNNRFLAERTGGTYSTLKVQPAELEDSGVYFCASSPTSTGNSYGYTFGSGTRLTVV.